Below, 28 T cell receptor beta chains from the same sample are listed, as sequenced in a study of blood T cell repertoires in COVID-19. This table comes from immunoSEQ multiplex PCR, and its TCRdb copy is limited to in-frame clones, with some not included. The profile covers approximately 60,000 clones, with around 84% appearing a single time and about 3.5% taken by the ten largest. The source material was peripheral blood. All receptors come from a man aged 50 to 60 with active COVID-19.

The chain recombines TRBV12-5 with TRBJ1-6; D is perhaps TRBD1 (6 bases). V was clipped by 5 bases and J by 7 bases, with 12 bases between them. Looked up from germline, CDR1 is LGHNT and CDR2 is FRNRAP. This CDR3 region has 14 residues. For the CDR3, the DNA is TGTGCTAGTGGTCGACAGGCCCCAAATTCACCCCTCCACTTT. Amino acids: CASGRQAPNSPLHF.

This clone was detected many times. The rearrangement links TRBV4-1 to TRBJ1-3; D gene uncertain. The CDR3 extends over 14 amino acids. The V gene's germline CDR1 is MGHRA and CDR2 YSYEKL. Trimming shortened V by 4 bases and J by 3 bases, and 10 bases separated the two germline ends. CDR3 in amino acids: CASSPGPFGNTIYF. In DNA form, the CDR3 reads TGCGCCAGCAGCCCCGGTCCATTTGGAAACACCATATATTTT.

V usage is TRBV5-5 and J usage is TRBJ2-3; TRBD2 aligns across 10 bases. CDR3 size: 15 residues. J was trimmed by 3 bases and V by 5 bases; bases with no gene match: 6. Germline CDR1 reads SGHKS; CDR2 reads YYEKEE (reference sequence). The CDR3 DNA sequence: TGTGCCAGCAGTCTAGCGGGGGTACATACAGATACGCAGTATTTT. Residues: CASSLAGVHTDTQYF.

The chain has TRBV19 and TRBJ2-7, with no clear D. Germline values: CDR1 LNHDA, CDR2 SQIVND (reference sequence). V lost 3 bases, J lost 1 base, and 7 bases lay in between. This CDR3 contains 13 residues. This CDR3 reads CASSIPQSYEQYF. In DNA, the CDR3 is TGTGCCAGTAGTATTCCCCAGTCCTACGAGCAGTACTTC.

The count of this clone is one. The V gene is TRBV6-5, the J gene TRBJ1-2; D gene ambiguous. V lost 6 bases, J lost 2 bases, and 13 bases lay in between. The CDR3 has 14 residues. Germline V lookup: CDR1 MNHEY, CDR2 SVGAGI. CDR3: CASRHTYVNYGYTF. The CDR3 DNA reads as TGTGCCAGCAGGCATACCTACGTGAACTATGGCTACACCTTC.

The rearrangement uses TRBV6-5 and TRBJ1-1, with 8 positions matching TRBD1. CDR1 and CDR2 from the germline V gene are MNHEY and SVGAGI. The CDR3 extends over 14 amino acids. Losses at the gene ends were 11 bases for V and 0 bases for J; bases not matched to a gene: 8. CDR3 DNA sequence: TGTGCCGGGAGGACAGGGTTGATGAACACTGAAGCTTTCTTT. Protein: CAGRTGLMNTEAFF.

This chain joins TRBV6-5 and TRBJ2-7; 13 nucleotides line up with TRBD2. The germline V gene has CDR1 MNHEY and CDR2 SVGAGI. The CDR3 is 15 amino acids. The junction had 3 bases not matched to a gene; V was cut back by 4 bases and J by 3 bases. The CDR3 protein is CASSSRTSGSYEQYF. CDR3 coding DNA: TGTGCCAGCAGTTCCCGGACTAGCGGGAGCTACGAGCAGTACTTC.

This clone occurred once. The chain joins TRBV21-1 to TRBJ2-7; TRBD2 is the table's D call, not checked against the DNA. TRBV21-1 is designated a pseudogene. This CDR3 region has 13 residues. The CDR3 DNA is TGTGCCAGCGTGGGACTAGCGGCTTACGAGCAGTACTTC. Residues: CASVGLAAYEQYF.

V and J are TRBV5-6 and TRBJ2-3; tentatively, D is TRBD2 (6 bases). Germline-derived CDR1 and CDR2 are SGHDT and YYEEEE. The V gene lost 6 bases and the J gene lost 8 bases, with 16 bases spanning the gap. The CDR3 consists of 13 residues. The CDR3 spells CASNRKGGGTQYF. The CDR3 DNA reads TGTGCCAGCAATCGAAAGGGAGGAGGTACGCAGTATTTT.

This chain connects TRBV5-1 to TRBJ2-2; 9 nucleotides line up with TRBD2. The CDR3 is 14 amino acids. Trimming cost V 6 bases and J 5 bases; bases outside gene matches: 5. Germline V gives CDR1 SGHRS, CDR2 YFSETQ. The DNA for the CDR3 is TGCGCCAGCACCCTAGCGGGACTGACCGGGGAGCTGTTTTTT. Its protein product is CASTLAGLTGELFF.

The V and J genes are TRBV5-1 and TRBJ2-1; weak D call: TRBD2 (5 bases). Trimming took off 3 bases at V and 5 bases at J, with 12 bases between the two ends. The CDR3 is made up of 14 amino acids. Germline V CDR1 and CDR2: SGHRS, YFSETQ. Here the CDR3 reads CASSWTDFDNEQFF. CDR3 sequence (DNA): TGCGCCAGCAGCTGGACGGACTTTGACAATGAGCAGTTCTTC.

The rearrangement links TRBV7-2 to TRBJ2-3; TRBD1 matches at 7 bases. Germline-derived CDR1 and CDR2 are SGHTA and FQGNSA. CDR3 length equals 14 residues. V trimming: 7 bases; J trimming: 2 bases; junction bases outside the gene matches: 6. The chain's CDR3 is CASTLDRVTDTQYF. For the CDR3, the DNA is TGTGCCAGCACCCTAGACAGGGTCACAGATACGCAGTATTTT. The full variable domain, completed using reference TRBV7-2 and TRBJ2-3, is GAGVSQSPSNKVTEKGKDVELRCDPISGHTALYWYRQSLGQGLEFLIYFQGNSAPDKSGLPSDRFSAERTGGSVSTLTIQRTQQEDSAVYLCASTLDRVTDTQYFGPGTRLTVL.

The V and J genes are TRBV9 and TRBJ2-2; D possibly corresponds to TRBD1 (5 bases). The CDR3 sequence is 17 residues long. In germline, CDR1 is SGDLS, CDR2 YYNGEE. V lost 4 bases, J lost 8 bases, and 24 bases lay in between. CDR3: CASSRKAPTDPGGELFF. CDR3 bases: TGTGCCAGCAGCCGTAAGGCTCCGACAGACCCTGGTGGGGAGCTGTTTTTT.

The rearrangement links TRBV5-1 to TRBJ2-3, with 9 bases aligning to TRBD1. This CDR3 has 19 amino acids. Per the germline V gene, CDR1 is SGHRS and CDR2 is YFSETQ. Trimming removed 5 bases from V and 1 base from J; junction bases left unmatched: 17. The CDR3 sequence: CASSYPGQGAPGRTDTQYF. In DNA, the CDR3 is TGCGCCAGCAGTTATCCGGGACAGGGCGCGCCCGGGCGCACAGATACGCAGTATTTT.

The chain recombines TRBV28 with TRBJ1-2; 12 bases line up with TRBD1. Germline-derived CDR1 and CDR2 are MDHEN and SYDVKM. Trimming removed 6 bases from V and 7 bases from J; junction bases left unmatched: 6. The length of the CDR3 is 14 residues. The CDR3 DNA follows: TGTGCCAGCAGCACCGGGACAGGGGGCGGTGGCTACACCTTC. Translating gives CASSTGTGGGGYTF.

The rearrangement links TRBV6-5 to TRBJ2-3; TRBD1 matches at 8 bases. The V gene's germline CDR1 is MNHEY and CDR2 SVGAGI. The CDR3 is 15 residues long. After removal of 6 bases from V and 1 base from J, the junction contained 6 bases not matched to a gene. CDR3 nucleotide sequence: TGTGCCAGCAGCCCATTGGACAGGGGCACAGATACGCAGTATTTT. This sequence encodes CASSPLDRGTDTQYF.

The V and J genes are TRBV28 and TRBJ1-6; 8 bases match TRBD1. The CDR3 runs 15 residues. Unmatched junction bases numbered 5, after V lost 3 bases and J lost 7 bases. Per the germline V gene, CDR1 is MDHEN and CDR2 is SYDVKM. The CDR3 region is CASSFLGTGNSPLHF. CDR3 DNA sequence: TGTGCCAGCAGTTTCCTGGGGACAGGCAATTCACCCCTCCACTTT.

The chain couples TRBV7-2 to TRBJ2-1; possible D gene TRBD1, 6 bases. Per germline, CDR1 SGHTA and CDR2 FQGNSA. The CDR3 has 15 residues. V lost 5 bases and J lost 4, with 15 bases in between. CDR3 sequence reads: CASSGGGLAYNEQFF. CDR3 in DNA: TGTGCCAGCAGCGGGGGCGGGCTAGCTTACAATGAGCAGTTCTTC.

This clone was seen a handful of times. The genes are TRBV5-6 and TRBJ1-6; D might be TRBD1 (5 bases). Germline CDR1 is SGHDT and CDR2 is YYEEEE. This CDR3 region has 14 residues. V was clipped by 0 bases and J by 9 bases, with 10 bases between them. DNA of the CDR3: TGTGCCAGCAGCTTGGGTGGGGCTGGTTCACCCCTCCACTTT. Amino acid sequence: CASSLGGAGSPLHF.

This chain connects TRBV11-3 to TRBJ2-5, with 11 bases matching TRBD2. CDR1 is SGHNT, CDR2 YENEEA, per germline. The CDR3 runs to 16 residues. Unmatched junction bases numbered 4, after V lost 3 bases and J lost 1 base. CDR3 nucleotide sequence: TGTGCCAGCAGCTTCACTAGCGGGAGTCTCCAAGAGACCCAGTACTTC. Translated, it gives CASSFTSGSLQETQYF.

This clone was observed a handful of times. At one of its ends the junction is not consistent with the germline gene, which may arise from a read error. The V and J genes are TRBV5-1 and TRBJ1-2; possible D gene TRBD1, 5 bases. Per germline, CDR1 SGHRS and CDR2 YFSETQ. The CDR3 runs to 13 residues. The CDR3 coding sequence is TGCCCCAGCAGGGCTGGGGGGGGCTATGGCTACACCTTC. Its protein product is CPSRAGGGYGYTF.

Written as DNA, the CDR3 is TGCGCCAGCAGTCAAACCCCACACCCGGATACGCAGTATTTT. Translated: CASSQTPHPDTQYF. The V call is TRBV4-1, the J call TRBJ2-3; D remains ambiguous. CDR1 is MGHRA, CDR2 YSYEKL, per germline. The CDR3 runs 14 residues. V gave up 6 bases and J gave up 6 bases, with 16 bases separating them.

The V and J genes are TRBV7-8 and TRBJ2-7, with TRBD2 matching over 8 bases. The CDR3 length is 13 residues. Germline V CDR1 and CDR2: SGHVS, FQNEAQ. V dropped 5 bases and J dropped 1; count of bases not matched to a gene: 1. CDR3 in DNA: TGTGCCAGCAGCGCTAGCGGGTCCTACGAGCAGTACTTC. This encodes CASSASGSYEQYF.

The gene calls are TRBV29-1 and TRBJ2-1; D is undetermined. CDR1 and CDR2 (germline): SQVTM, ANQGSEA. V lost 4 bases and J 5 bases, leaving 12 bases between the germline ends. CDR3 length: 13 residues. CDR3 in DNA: TGCAGCGTTGCTACCCTTCAAGACAATGAGCAGTTCTTC. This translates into CSVATLQDNEQFF.

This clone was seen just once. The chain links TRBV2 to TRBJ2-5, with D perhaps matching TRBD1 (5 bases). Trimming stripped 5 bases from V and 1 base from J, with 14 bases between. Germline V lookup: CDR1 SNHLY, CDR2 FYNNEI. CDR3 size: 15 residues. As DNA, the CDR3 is TGTGCCAGCAGTATAAATCAGGGTACCCAAGAGACCCAGTACTTC. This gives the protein CASSINQGTQETQYF.

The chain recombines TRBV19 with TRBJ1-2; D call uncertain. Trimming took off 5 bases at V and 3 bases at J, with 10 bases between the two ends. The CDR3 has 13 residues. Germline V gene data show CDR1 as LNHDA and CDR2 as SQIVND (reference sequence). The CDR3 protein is CASSSRTDYGYTF. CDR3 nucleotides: TGTGCCAGTAGTTCCCGGACTGACTATGGCTACACCTTC.

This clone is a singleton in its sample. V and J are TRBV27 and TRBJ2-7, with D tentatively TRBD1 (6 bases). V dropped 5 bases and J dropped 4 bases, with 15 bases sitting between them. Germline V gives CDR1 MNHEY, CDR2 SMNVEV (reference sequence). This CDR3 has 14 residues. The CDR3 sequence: CASSPYEQGYEQYF. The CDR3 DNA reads TGTGCCAGCAGTCCCTATGAACAGGGATACGAGCAGTACTTC.

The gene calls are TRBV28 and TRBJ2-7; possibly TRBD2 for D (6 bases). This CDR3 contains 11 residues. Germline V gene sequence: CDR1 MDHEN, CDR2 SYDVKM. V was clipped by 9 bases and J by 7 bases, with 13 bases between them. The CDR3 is CASSGTREQYF. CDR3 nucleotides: TGTGCCAGTAGCGGTACGCGAGAGCAGTACTTC. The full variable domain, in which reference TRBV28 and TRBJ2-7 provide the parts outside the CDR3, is DVKVTQSSRYLVKRTGEKVFLECVQDMDHENMFWYRQDPGLGLRLIYFSYDVKMKEKGDIPEGYSVSREKKERFSLILESASTNQTSMYLCASSGTREQYFGPGTRLTVT.